This TCR beta chain was obtained from a study of T cells in Graves' hyperthyroidism and ophthalmopathy. The study's findings and limits: Clonotypes that were expanded in thyroid above 0.001 mostly appeared in blood too.

About this clonotype: Its antigen is as yet unknown. It may be a read error: a sequence one base away is much more abundant.

The CDR3 has 14 amino acids. Germline V lookup: CDR1 DFQATT, CDR2 SNEGSKA (reference sequence). Patients were aged 18 to 65, had disease duration under 2 months, and had newly diagnosed hyperthyroidism. It was uncontrolled infection, other autoimmune disease, pregnancy or lactation that excluded patients. Amplification of TCR beta CDR3 regions was performed using RNA transcripts as template. HTBI primers were employed in a first-round RT-PCR of the TCR CDR3. TCRdb used MiXCR to reprocess the multiplex PCR reads, holding one entry per CDR3 protein. This table holds over 500,000 distinct CDR3 sequences, less than 15% found once.

The material sequenced was blood. The V and J genes are TRBV20-1 and TRBJ1-1, with D possibly being TRBD1 (6 bases). The receptor's source is a woman between 40 and 50 years old with Graves' hyperthyroidism. The CDR3, as DNA: TGCAGTGCTCGGGCTGGGGGCTCGAACACTGTAGCTTTCTTT. Protein product: CSARAGGSNTVAFF.